The clone carrying this T cell receptor (beta chain) appeared a single time. The CDR3 length is 12 residues. Germline CDR1 GTSNPN, CDR2 SVGIG (reference sequence). Trimming left V 1 base short and J 3 bases short, with 7 bases between. This entry belongs to a study of PD-L1 blockade in urothelial cancer. Study details: Median T cell yield from blood was around 140,000.

The time point: peripheral blood 6 weeks after treatment start. Clones were sequenced by immunoSEQ multiplex PCR, and TCRdb holds only the in-frame ones, with some missing. This table has roughly 100,000 clones, roughly 80% appearing once. The sequencing used PBMCs, collected around atezolizumab (anti-PD-L1) treatment. V and J are TRBV30 and TRBJ2-7; D remains ambiguous. The TCR sequence derives from a man in his sixties or seventies with urothelial cancer. This chain's CDR3 is CAWSGSGYEQYF. Written as DNA, the CDR3 is TGTGCCTGGAGTGGATCGGGCTACGAGCAGTACTTC.